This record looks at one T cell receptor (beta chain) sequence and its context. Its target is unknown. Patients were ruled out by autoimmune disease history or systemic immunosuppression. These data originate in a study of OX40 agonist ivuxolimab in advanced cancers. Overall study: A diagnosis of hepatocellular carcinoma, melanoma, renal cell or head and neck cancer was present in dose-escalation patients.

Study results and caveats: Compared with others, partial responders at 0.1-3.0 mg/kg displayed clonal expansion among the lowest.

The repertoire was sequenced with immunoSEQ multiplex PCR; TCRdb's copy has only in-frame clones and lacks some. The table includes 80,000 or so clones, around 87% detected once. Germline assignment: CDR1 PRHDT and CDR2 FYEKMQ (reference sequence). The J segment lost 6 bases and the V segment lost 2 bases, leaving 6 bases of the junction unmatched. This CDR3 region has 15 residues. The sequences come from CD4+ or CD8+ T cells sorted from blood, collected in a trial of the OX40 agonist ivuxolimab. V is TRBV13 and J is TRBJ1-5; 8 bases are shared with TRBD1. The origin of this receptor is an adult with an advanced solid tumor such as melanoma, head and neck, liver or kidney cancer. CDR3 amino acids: CASSLRQGALQPQHF. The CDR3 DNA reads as TGTGCCAGCAGCTTAAGGCAGGGGGCGCTTCAGCCCCAGCATTTT.